This TCR beta chain came from a study of CD8+CD57+ T cells in acquired aplastic anemia. The overall study: CD4+ cells from healthy donors averaged roughly 11 million reads.

As to this clonotype: Its specificity is not known. One end of the junction does not line up with germline, which may come from a read error.

Broader study findings: A set of around 30 CD8+ CDR3 sequences was shared between patients and controls, and these sequences appeared highly expressed in patients.

Germline V gene lookup returns CDR1 SGHDT and CDR2 YYEEEE. CDR3 length equals 16 residues. Genomic DNA, the template, was used for profiling of the TCR beta VDJ and CDR3. MiXCR, applied by TCRdb to the reads, yields one record per CDR3 protein. The data contain 400,000 to 450,000 distinct CDR3 sequences, 60% to 80% of them singletons. This sequence originates from a human donor in good health, serving as a control. Sequencing was performed on sorted CD4+, CD8+, or CD8+CD57+ T cells (not recorded which) from PBMCs. This chain joins TRBV5-6 and TRBJ1-3; perhaps TRBD1 as D (5 bases). CDR3 DNA sequence: TGTGCCAGTAGCTTGCCGGAACCGGGGGCTGGAAACACCATATATTTT. This translates into CASSLPEPGAGNTIYF.